This T cell receptor (beta chain) was recovered during a study of cytomegalovirus exposure and HLA in healthy donors. Study details: As released early, the data held around 80 million unique TCRs from HLA-typed donors.

A note on this clone: The antigen remains undetermined.

In the PCR, 60 Vbeta and 13 Jbeta primers were used. This table comes from immunoSEQ multiplex PCR, and its TCRdb copy is limited to in-frame clones, with some not included. The data show 200,000 or so clones, 82% seen once. Study-level results: CMV antigen specificity of a few CMV-associated chains was confirmed in vitro. Only CMV serostatus was available as immune exposure information.

This CDR3 spans 14 amino acids. J gave up 4 bases and V 6 bases, and 5 bases lay outside the gene matches. CDR1 LNHDA and CDR2 SQIVND come from the germline V gene (reference sequence). The chain joins TRBV19 to TRBJ1-4; TRBD1 matches 7 bases. The sequencing input was PBMCs. This clonotype was obtained from a boy aged 2 to 9 in good health and CMV-seronegative. CDR3 loop: CASRGQPVNEKLFF. CDR3 sequence (DNA): TGTGCCAGTAGGGGACAGCCGGTTAATGAAAAACTGTTTTTT. The variable domain in full, completed from reference TRBV19 and TRBJ1-4, reads DGGITQSPKYLFRKEGQNVTLSCEQNLNHDAMYWYRQDPGQGLRLIYYSQIVNDFQKGDIAEGYSVSREKKESFPLTVTSAQKNPTAFYLCASRGQPVNEKLFFGSGTQLSVL.